Sequencing of this TCR beta chain was carried out in a study of T cell responses to AZD1222 COVID-19 vaccine. Study-level findings and limits: A rise in Spike-specific TCR breadth and depth followed two AZD1222 doses. Clonal diversity was possibly underestimated, and white British individuals and females predominated among donors.

TCRdb's copy holds only in-frame clones and misses some; the assay was immunoSEQ multiplex PCR. The sample includes some 58,000 clones, about 80% of them seen just once. Note on this clone: Its antigen is unknown.

The CDR3 runs 12 residues. Germline CDR1 MNHNY, CDR2 SVGAGI (reference sequence). The junction had 7 bases not matched to a gene; V was cut back by 6 bases and J by 10 bases. V is TRBV6-6 and J is TRBJ1-1, with 8 bases fitting TRBD1. The TCR comes from an adult who received the AZD1222 COVID-19 vaccine. The sample here was peripheral blood, taken 28 days after the second AZD1222 dose. For the CDR3, the DNA is TGTGCCAGCAGAACGACAGGGGTGGGAGCTTTCTTT. Its protein is CASRTTGVGAFF.